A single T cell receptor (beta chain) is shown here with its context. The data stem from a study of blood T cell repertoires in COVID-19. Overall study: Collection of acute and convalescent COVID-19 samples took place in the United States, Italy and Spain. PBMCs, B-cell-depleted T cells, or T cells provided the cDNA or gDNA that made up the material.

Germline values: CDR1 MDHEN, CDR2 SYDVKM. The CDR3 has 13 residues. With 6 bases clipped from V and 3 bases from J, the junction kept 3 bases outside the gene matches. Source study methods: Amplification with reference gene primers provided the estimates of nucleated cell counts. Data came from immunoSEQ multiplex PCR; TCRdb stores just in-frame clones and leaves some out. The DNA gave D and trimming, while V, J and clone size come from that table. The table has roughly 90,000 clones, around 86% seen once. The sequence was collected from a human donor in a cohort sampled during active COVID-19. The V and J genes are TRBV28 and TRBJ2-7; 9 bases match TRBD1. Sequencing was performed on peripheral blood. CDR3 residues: CASSRTGDYEQYF. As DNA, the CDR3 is TGTGCCAGCAGCCGGACAGGGGACTACGAGCAGTACTTC.